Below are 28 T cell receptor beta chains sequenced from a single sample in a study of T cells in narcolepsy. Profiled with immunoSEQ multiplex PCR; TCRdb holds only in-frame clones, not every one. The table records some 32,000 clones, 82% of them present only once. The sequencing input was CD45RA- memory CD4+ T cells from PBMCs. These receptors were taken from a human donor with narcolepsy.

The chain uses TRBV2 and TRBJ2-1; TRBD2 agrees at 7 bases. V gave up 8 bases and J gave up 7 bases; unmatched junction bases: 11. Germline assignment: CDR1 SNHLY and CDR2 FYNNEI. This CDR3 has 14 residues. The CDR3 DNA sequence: TGTGCCAGCGTGTCCAGCGGGGTTCTTAATGAGCAGTTCTTC. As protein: CASVSSGVLNEQFF.

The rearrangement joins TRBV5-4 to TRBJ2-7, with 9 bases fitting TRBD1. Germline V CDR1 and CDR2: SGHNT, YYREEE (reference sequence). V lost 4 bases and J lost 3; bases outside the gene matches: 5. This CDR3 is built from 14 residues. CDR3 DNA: TGTGCCAGCAGCGCCGGGACAGGGTTCTACGAGCAGTACTTC. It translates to CASSAGTGFYEQYF.

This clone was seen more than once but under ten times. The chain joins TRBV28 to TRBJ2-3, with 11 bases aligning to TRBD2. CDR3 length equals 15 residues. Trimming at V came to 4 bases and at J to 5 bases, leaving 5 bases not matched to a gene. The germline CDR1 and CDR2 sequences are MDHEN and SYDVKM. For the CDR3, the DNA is TGTGCCAGCAGTTCCCTAGCGGGAGGCAGAGATACGCAGTATTTT. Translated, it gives CASSSLAGGRDTQYF.

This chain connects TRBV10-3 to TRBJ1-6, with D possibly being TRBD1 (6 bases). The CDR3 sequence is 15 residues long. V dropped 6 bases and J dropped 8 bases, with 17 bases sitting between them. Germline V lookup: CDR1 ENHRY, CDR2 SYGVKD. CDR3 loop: CAISFSRPGDSPLHF. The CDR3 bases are TGTGCCATCAGCTTCTCCAGGCCAGGGGATTCACCCCTCCACTTT.

In DNA, the CDR3 is TGTGCCAGCCTTCGGACTAGCAACACCGGGGAGCTGTTTTTT. It is translated as CASLRTSNTGELFF. The gene calls are TRBV7-6 and TRBJ2-2; 8 positions match TRBD2. The CDR3 is 14 residues long. Losses at the gene ends were 8 bases for V and 2 bases for J; bases not matched to a gene: 4. The germline V gene encodes CDR1 SGHVS and CDR2 FNYEAQ.

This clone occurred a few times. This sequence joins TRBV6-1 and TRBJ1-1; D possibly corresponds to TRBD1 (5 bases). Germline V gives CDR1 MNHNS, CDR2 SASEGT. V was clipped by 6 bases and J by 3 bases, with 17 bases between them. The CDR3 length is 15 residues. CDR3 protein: CASSTGEGLDTEAFF. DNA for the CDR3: TGTGCCAGCAGCACCGGGGAGGGGCTCGACACTGAAGCTTTCTTT.

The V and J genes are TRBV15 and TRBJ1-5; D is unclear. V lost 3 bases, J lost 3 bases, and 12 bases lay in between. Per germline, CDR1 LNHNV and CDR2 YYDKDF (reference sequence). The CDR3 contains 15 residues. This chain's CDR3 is CATSRGGRVNQPQHF. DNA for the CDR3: TGTGCCACCAGCAGGGGAGGTCGGGTCAATCAGCCCCAGCATTTT. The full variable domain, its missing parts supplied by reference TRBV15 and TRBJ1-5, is DAMVIQNPRYQVTQFGKPVTLSCSQTLNHNVMYWYQQKSSQAPKLLFHYYDKDFNNEADTPDNFQSRRPNTSFCFLDIRSPGLGDTAMYLCATSRGGRVNQPQHFGDGTRLSIL.

As DNA, the CDR3 is TGCGCCAGCAGCTTGGGGGATCTGTTGTCCAAAAACATTCAGTACTTC. Its translation is CASSLGDLLSKNIQYF. This sequence joins TRBV5-1 and TRBJ2-4; D remains ambiguous. Germline V gives CDR1 SGHRS, CDR2 YFSETQ. The CDR3 sequence is 16 residues long. V lost 0 bases to trimming and J lost 2 bases, with 12 bases between them.

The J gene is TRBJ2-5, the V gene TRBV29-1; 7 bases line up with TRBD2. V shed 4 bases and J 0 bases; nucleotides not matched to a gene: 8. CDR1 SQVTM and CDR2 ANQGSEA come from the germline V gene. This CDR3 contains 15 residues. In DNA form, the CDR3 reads TGCAGCGTTGGAATAGCGGGTGTTGACCAAGAGACCCAGTACTTC. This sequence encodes CSVGIAGVDQETQYF.

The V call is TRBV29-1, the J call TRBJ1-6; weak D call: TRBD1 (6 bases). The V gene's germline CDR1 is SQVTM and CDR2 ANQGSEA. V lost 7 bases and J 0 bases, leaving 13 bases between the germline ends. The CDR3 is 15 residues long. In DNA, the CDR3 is TGCAGCGCCAAGACAGGCAACTCCTATAATTCACCCCTCCACTTT. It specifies CSAKTGNSYNSPLHF. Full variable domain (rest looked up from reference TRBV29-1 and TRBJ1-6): SAVISQKPSRDICQRGTSLTIQCQVDSQVTMMFWYRQQPGQSLTLIATANQGSEATYESGFVIDKFPISRPNLTFSTLTVSNMSPEDSSIYLCSAKTGNSYNSPLHFGNGTRLTVT.

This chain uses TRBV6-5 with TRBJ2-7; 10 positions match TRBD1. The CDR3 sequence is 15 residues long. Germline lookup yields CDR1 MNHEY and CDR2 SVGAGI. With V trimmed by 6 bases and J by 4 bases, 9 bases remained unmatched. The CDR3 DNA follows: TGTGCCAGCAGAGTACCGGGACAGGGGAGGTACGAGCAGTACTTC. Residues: CASRVPGQGRYEQYF.

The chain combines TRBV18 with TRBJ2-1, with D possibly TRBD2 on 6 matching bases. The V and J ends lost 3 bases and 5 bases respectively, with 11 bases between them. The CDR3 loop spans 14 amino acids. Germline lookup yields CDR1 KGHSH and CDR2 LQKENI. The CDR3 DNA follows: TGTGCCAGCTCACCGTCGGAGGGGCACAATGAGCAGTTCTTC. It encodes CASSPSEGHNEQFF.

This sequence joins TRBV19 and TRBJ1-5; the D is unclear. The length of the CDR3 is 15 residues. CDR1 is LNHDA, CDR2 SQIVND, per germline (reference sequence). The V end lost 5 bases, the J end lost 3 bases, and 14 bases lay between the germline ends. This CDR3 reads CASSLRHLYNQPQHF. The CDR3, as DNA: TGTGCCAGTAGTTTACGACACCTATACAATCAGCCCCAGCATTTT.

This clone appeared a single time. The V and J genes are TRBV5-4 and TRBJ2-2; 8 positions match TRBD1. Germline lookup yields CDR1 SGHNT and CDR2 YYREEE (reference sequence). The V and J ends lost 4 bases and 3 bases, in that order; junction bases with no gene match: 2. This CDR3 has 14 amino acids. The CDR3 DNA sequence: TGTGCCAGCAGCCAGGGGGCCTACACCGGGGAGCTGTTTTTT. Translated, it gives CASSQGAYTGELFF.

The CDR3 region has the DNA TGTGCCAGCAGCTTGGCTCTGAGGGGAGACACCATATATTTT. It translates to CASSLALRGDTIYF. The chain recombines TRBV5-5 with TRBJ1-3, with D perhaps TRBD1 (5 bases). In germline, CDR1 is SGHKS, CDR2 YYEKEE (reference sequence). V was clipped by 0 bases and J by 8 bases, with 12 bases between them. The CDR3 is made up of 14 amino acids.

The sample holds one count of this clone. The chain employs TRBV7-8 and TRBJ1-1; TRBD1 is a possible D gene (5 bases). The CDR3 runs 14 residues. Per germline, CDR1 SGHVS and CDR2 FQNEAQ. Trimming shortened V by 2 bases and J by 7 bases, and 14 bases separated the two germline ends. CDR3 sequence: CASSLRGGLLEAFF. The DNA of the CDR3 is TGTGCCAGCAGCTTAAGGGGAGGTCTTCTTGAAGCTTTCTTT.

CDR3 region: CASSLDGRGQGVTEAFF. Here the CDR3 DNA reads TGCGCCAGCAGCTTGGACGGGCGTGGACAGGGGGTCACTGAAGCTTTCTTT. This chain joins TRBV5-1 and TRBJ1-1; TRBD1 agrees at 10 bases. The CDR3 spans 17 residues. J gave up 4 bases and V 0 bases, and 9 bases lay outside the gene matches. CDR1 and CDR2 (germline): SGHRS, YFSETQ.

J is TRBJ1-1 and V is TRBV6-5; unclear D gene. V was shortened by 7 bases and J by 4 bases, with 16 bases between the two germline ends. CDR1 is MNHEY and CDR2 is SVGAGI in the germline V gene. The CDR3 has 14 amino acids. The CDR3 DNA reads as TGTGCCAGCACTACCCGGTCCCCGACCACTGAAGCTTTCTTT. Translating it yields CASTTRSPTTEAFF.

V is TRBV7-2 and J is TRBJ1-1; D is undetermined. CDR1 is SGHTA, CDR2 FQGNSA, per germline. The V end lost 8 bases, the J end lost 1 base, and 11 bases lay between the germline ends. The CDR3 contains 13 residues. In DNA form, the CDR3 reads TGTGCCAGCCGGGGATCGGGGAACACTGAAGCTTTCTTT. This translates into CASRGSGNTEAFF. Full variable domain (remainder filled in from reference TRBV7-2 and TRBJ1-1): GAGVSQSPSNKVTEKGKDVELRCDPISGHTALYWYRQSLGQGLEFLIYFQGNSAPDKSGLPSDRFSAERTGGSVSTLTIQRTQQEDSAVYLCASRGSGNTEAFFGQGTRLTVV.

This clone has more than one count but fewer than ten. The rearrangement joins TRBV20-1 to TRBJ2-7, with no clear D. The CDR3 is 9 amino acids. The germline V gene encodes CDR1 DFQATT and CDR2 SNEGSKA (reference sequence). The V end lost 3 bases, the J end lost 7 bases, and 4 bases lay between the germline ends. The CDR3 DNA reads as TGCAGTGCTAGGGGGGAGCAGTACTTC. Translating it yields CSARGEQYF.

The CDR3 DNA reads as TGTGCCAGCAGTTACCGGGACAACACTGAAGCTTTCTTT. Encoded protein: CASSYRDNTEAFF. This chain joins TRBV2 and TRBJ1-1, with D tentatively TRBD1 (5 bases). CDR3 size: 13 residues. Trimming pared 5 bases from V and 2 bases from J, leaving 9 bases between. Looked up from germline, CDR1 is SNHLY and CDR2 is FYNNEI.

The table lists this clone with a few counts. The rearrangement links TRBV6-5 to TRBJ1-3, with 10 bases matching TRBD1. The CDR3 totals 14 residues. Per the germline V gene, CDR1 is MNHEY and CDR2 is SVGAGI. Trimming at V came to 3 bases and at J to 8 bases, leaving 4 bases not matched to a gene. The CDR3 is CASSYKGQGYTIYF. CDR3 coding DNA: TGTGCCAGCAGTTATAAGGGACAGGGGTACACCATATATTTT.

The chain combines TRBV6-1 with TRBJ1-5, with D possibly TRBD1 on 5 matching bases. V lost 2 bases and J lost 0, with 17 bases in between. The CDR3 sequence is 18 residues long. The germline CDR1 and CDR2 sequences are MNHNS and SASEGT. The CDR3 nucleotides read TGTGCCAGCAGTGAACATCGACAGACACTATATAGCAATCAGCCCCAGCATTTT. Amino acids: CASSEHRQTLYSNQPQHF.

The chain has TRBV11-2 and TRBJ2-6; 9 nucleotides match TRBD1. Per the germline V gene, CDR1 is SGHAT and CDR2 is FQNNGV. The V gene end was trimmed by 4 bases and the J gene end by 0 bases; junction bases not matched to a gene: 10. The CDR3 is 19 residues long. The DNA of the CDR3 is TGTGCCAGCAGCTCGTATACGGCGGACAGGGGCTCTGGGGCCAACGTCCTGACTTTC. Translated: CASSSYTADRGSGANVLTF.

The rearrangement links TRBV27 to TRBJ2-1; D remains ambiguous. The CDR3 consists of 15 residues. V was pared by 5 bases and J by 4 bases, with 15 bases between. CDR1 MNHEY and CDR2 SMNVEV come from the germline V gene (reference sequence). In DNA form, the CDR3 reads TGTGCCAGCAGTAACCCCATTTCAAGGTACAATGAGCAGTTCTTC. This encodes CASSNPISRYNEQFF.

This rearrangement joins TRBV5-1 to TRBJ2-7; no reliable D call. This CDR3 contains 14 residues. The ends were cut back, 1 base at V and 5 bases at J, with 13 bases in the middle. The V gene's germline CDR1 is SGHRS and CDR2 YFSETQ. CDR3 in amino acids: CASSLSPTSDEQYF. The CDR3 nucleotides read TGCGCCAGCAGCTTGTCCCCGACCTCGGACGAGCAGTACTTC.

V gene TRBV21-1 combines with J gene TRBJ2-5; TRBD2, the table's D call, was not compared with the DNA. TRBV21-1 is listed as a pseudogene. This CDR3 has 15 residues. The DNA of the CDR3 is TGTGCCAGCAGCAAAGCATTGCGGGGGCGAGAGACCCAGTACTTC. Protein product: CASSKALRGRETQYF.

CDR3 loop: CASSTLVDSNQPQHF. DNA for the CDR3: TGTGCCAGTAGTACCCTGGTCGATAGCAATCAGCCCCAGCATTTT. The chain recombines TRBV19 with TRBJ1-5; no clear D gene. The V gene lost 4 bases and the J gene lost 0 bases, with 10 bases spanning the gap. The CDR3 spans 15 residues. The germline V gene has CDR1 LNHDA and CDR2 SQIVND (reference sequence).